Below, 32 T cell receptor beta chains from the same sample are listed, as sequenced in a study of control samples from healthy donors and cancer patients. The protocol was immunoSEQ multiplex PCR, while the TCRdb copy is restricted to in-frame clones and leaves out a portion. Of 150,000 to 200,000 clones listed, approximately 94% were seen once; the top ten hold around 1.3%. Source material: blood. These receptors originate from a woman aged 18-29 years in good health.

The rearrangement uses TRBV21-1 and TRBJ1-6. TRBV21-1 constitutes a pseudogene. The CDR3 extends over 17 amino acids. CDR3 DNA: TGTGCCAGCAGGCGAGACAGAGGGCCCATACATAATTCACCCCTCCACTTT. Amino acids: CASRRDRGPIHNSPLHF.

This chain uses TRBV29-1 with TRBJ1-3; 7 nucleotides agree with TRBD1. Germline V gene lookup returns CDR1 SQVTM and CDR2 ANQGSEA. The CDR3 has 15 residues. Trimming cost V 0 bases and J 2 bases; bases outside gene matches: 4. CDR3 nucleotide sequence: TGCAGCGTTGAAGATCCGACAGGGCCTGGAAACACCATATATTTT. It translates to CSVEDPTGPGNTIYF.

This chain connects TRBV27 to TRBJ1-2; TRBD1 is a possible D gene (5 bases). The CDR3 spans 14 residues. V was clipped by 3 bases and J by 2 bases, with 10 bases between them. CDR1 MNHEY and CDR2 SMNVEV come from the germline V gene (reference sequence). The CDR3 loop reads CASSLSRANYGYTF. The CDR3 nucleotides are TGTGCCAGCAGTTTGTCCAGGGCCAACTATGGCTACACCTTC.

This chain joins TRBV28 and TRBJ2-7; weak D call: TRBD1 (6 bases). Trimming cost V 2 bases and J 4 bases, with 15 bases left between them. The CDR3 runs to 15 residues. Looked up from germline, CDR1 is MDHEN and CDR2 is SYDVKM. CDR3 residues: CASSLMGAVQYEQYF. The CDR3 DNA follows: TGTGCCAGCAGTTTAATGGGGGCGGTACAATACGAGCAGTACTTC.

The J gene is TRBJ1-5, the V gene TRBV10-3, with 12 bases lining up with TRBD1. The J segment lost 6 bases and the V segment lost 5 bases, leaving 5 bases of the junction unmatched. Germline lookup yields CDR1 ENHRY and CDR2 SYGVKD. The CDR3 loop spans 15 amino acids. As DNA, the CDR3 is TGTGCCATCAGTTCCGGGACAGGGGGCATTCAGCCCCAGCATTTT. It translates to CAISSGTGGIQPQHF.

To note about this clone: A junction boundary mismatches the germline segment, possibly from a read error. Distinct nucleotide sequences in the sample also encode this CDR3. The rearrangement uses TRBV5-5 and TRBJ2-6; tentative D call: TRBD1 (5 bases). CDR1 is SGHKS, CDR2 YYEKEE, per germline (reference sequence). The CDR3 is 17 residues long. Written as DNA, the CDR3 is TGTGCCAGCAGCTTGGAAGGGTGGATTGCTGGGGCCAACGTCCTGACTTTT. The encoded protein is CASSLEGWIAGANVLTF.

The chain uses TRBV6-2 or TRBV6-3 and TRBJ1-1; D is uncertain. CDR1 is MNHEY, CDR2 SVGEGT, per germline. There are 15 residues in the CDR3. V lost 2 bases and J lost 6, with 16 bases in between. CDR3: CASSYARPSRSEAFF. CDR3 coding DNA: TGTGCCAGCAGTTACGCCAGGCCTTCTAGGTCTGAAGCTTTCTTT.

This clone was seen just once. V usage is TRBV9 and J usage is TRBJ2-2, with D unresolved. Per the germline V gene, CDR1 is SGDLS and CDR2 is YYNGEE. The CDR3 is 12 amino acids. V gave up 4 bases and J gave up 6 bases, with 7 bases separating them. The CDR3 sequence is CASSKYAGELFF. Here the CDR3 DNA reads TGTGCCAGCAGCAAATACGCCGGGGAGCTGTTTTTT.

This rearrangement joins TRBV10-3 to TRBJ1-1; perhaps TRBD1 as D (6 bases). V dropped 6 bases and J dropped 5 bases, with 16 bases sitting between them. Looked up from germline, CDR1 is ENHRY and CDR2 is SYGVKD. The CDR3 runs 14 residues. The CDR3 bases are TGTGCCATCAGGTTTAACAGGGTAGAGACTGAAGCTTTCTTT. This codes for CAIRFNRVETEAFF.

The rearrangement joins TRBV27 to TRBJ1-1; D call uncertain. The germline V and J ends were trimmed by 3 bases and 6 bases, with 11 bases remaining between them. Germline-derived CDR1 and CDR2 are MNHEY and SMNVEV (reference sequence). The CDR3 totals 13 residues. The DNA of the CDR3 is TGTGCCAGCAGTTTTGGGCAGCTGTCTGAAGCTTTCTTT. It yields the protein CASSFGQLSEAFF.

The V call is TRBV2, the J call TRBJ1-1; weak D call: TRBD1 (6 bases). The V gene's germline CDR1 is SNHLY and CDR2 FYNNEI. There are 15 residues in the CDR3. V gave up 6 bases and J gave up 4 bases, with 18 bases separating them. The CDR3 spells CASRSAASRGTEAFF. Written as DNA, the CDR3 is TGTGCCAGCAGGTCGGCCGCTTCCAGGGGCACTGAAGCTTTCTTT.

V usage is TRBV3-1 (or the pseudogene TRBV3-2) and J usage is TRBJ1-2; D not resolved. Germline-derived CDR1 and CDR2 are LGHDT and YNNKEL (reference sequence). Trimming shortened V by 0 bases and J by 7 bases, and 9 bases separated the two germline ends. The CDR3 has 13 residues. Here the CDR3 DNA reads TGTGCCAGCAGCCAAGATGCCGACCGTGGCTACACCTTC. It is translated as CASSQDADRGYTF.

In its sample, this clone was seen once. The rearrangement joins TRBV28 to TRBJ2-3, with 8 bases lining up with TRBD2. The ends lost 3 bases at V and 9 bases at J; junction bases unmatched: 14. The V gene's germline CDR1 is MDHEN and CDR2 SYDVKM. The CDR3 loop spans 16 amino acids. CDR3 region: CASSFPLGLGEGTQYF. The CDR3, as DNA: TGTGCCAGCAGTTTCCCCCTGGGACTAGGGGAAGGGACGCAGTATTTT.

The V and J genes are TRBV10-3 and TRBJ2-5; unclear D gene. The V gene's germline CDR1 is ENHRY and CDR2 SYGVKD. The CDR3 length is 14 residues. Trimming cost V 6 bases and J 5 bases, with 16 bases left between them. In DNA, the CDR3 is TGTGCCATCAGCCGCCGACCCCGGCGGGAGACCCAGTACTTC. This gives the protein CAISRRPRRETQYF.

J is TRBJ2-1 and V is TRBV11-2; no clear D. Trimming left V 4 bases short and J 6 bases short, with 7 bases between. Germline values: CDR1 SGHAT, CDR2 FQNNGV. The CDR3 has 12 amino acids. The CDR3 sequence is CASSSLGNEQFF. In DNA form, the CDR3 reads TGTGCCAGCAGCTCACTTGGCAATGAGCAGTTCTTC. Together with reference TRBV11-2 and TRBJ2-1, the CDR3 gives the full variable domain: EAGVAQSPRYKIIEKRQSVAFWCNPISGHATLYWYQQILGQGPKLLIQFQNNGVVDDSQLPKDRFSAERLKGVDSTLKIQPAKLEDSAVYLCASSSLGNEQFFGPGTRLTVL.

The J gene is TRBJ1-2, the V gene TRBV15; TRBD1 agrees at 7 bases. With 2 bases clipped from V and 0 bases from J, the junction kept 12 bases outside the gene matches. CDR3 size: 18 residues. Germline CDR1 LNHNV, CDR2 YYDKDF (reference sequence). CDR3 residues: CATSRPKDRKYANYGYTF. The CDR3 DNA is TGTGCCACCAGCAGACCCAAGGACAGGAAGTACGCTAACTATGGCTACACCTTC.

This clone was seen a single time. The chain combines TRBV7-9 with TRBJ1-1; D ambiguous. Between the trimmed V and J ends, which lost 5 bases and 1 base, there was a span of 2 bases. The CDR3 runs to 11 residues. Germline V gene sequence: CDR1 SEHNR, CDR2 FQNEAQ (reference sequence). CDR3 nucleotide sequence: TGTGCCAGCAGCCGGAACACTGAAGCTTTCTTT. This encodes CASSRNTEAFF.

The CDR3 bases are TGTGCTAGTGGTTCCACCAGGACCGTACTGAAGCAGTACTTC. Translating gives CASGSTRTVLKQYF. This chain links TRBV12-5 with TRBJ2-7; D unresolved. Per the germline V gene, CDR1 is LGHNT and CDR2 is FRNRAP. This CDR3 is 14 amino acids long. Trimming left V 4 bases short and J 8 bases short, with 18 bases between.

The chain recombines TRBV6-5 with TRBJ1-5, with D perhaps TRBD1 (6 bases). The V end was cut by 6 bases, the J end by 0 bases, with 12 bases between. Germline lookup yields CDR1 MNHEY and CDR2 SVGAGI. The CDR3 has 15 residues. The chain's CDR3 is CASRLDSFSNQPQHF. CDR3 sequence (DNA): TGTGCCAGCAGATTGGACAGTTTTAGCAATCAGCCCCAGCATTTT.

Only one count was recorded for this clone. This chain uses TRBV19 with TRBJ1-1, with 9 bases matching TRBD1. V lost 6 bases, J lost 2 bases, and 4 bases stayed unmatched. Germline CDR1 LNHDA, CDR2 SQIVND (reference sequence). The CDR3 extends over 14 amino acids. The chain's CDR3 is CASRGTGLNTEAFF. The CDR3 region has the DNA TGTGCCAGTAGGGGGACAGGGCTAAACACTGAAGCTTTCTTT. The whole variable domain, filled in from reference TRBV19 and TRBJ1-1, reads DGGITQSPKYLFRKEGQNVTLSCEQNLNHDAMYWYRQDPGQGLRLIYYSQIVNDFQKGDIAEGYSVSREKKESFPLTVTSAQKNPTAFYLCASRGTGLNTEAFFGQGTRLTVV.

The chain couples TRBV5-1 to TRBJ1-1; possible D gene TRBD1, 6 bases. The CDR3 has 13 amino acids. V gave up 5 bases and J gave up 1 base, with 9 bases separating them. Germline V gene lookup returns CDR1 SGHRS and CDR2 YFSETQ. The CDR3 loop reads CASRPGQNTEAFF. CDR3 in DNA: TGCGCCAGCAGACCGGGACAGAACACTGAAGCTTTCTTT.

The V and J genes are TRBV4-1 and TRBJ2-1; possible D gene TRBD2, 6 bases. The CDR3 loop spans 14 amino acids. V lost 2 bases and J lost 8, with 13 bases in between. Per the germline V gene, CDR1 is MGHRA and CDR2 is YSYEKL. In DNA form, the CDR3 reads TGCGCCAGCAGCCAATCTACTAGCTTCGATGAGCAGTTCTTC. It codes for CASSQSTSFDEQFF.

A few counts support this clone. CDR3 protein: CASSLSDETQYF. DNA of the CDR3: TGTGCCAGCAGCTTAAGCGACGAGACCCAGTACTTC. The chain has TRBV7-8 and TRBJ2-5; D is uncertain. This CDR3 contains 12 residues. Per the germline V gene, CDR1 is SGHVS and CDR2 is FQNEAQ. V was trimmed by 2 bases and J by 5 bases, leaving 6 bases between them.

The V call is TRBV7-2, the J call TRBJ2-3; TRBD1 might be the D (5 bases). V shed 4 bases and J shed 1 base, with 9 bases lying between them. This CDR3 is built from 14 residues. CDR1 and CDR2 (germline): SGHTA, FQGNSA. CDR3 DNA: TGTGCCAGCAGCTCGGTACAGGGCACAGATACGCAGTATTTT. Amino acids: CASSSVQGTDTQYF. Based on the CDR3 plus reference TRBV7-2 and TRBJ2-3, the full variable domain is GAGVSQSPSNKVTEKGKDVELRCDPISGHTALYWYRQSLGQGLEFLIYFQGNSAPDKSGLPSDRFSAERTGGSVSTLTIQRTQQEDSAVYLCASSSVQGTDTQYFGPGTRLTVL.

J is TRBJ1-3 and V is TRBV11-2; no reliable D call. Germline V gene data show CDR1 as SGHAT and CDR2 as FQNNGV. The ends were cut back, 3 bases at V and 0 bases at J, with 12 bases in the middle. The CDR3 sequence is 16 residues long. DNA of the CDR3: TGTGCCAGCAGCTTCGGACGGATTAGCTCTGGAAACACCATATATTTT. This sequence encodes CASSFGRISSGNTIYF.

The chain carries TRBV7-2 and TRBJ1-4; D is possibly TRBD1 (5 bases). CDR1 SGHTA and CDR2 FQGNSA come from the germline V gene. This CDR3 has 12 residues. Trimming cost V 3 bases and J 10 bases, with 9 bases left between them. CDR3 bases: TGTGCCAGCAGCTTTTCCGGGGGAAAACTGTTTTTT. The encoded protein is CASSFSGGKLFF. Drawing the rest from reference TRBV7-2 and TRBJ1-4, the complete variable domain is GAGVSQSPSNKVTEKGKDVELRCDPISGHTALYWYRQSLGQGLEFLIYFQGNSAPDKSGLPSDRFSAERTGGSVSTLTIQRTQQEDSAVYLCASSFSGGKLFFGSGTQLSVL.

The CDR3 reads CASSQDSTGVGANVLTF. For the CDR3, the DNA is TGCGCCAGCAGCCAAGATTCGACAGGGGTAGGGGCCAACGTCCTGACTTTC. V usage is TRBV4-1 and J usage is TRBJ2-6; 8 bases line up with TRBD1. Germline values: CDR1 MGHRA, CDR2 YSYEKL. The CDR3 has 17 amino acids. J lost 4 bases, V lost 0 bases, and 5 bases had no gene match.

This chain links TRBV3-1 (or the pseudogene TRBV3-2) with TRBJ2-1; 8 nucleotides align to TRBD1. CDR1 LGHDT and CDR2 YNNKEL come from the germline V gene (reference sequence). This CDR3 comprises 16 residues. Trimming at V came to 4 bases and at J to 6 bases, leaving 11 bases not matched to a gene. The CDR3 is CASSLLIGQGRNEQFF. DNA of the CDR3: TGTGCCAGCAGCCTCCTAATAGGACAGGGCCGCAATGAGCAGTTCTTC.

The rearrangement uses TRBV7-9 and TRBJ1-1, with D possibly TRBD1 on 5 matching bases. The germline gives CDR1 SEHNR, CDR2 FQNEAQ (reference sequence). There are 16 residues in the CDR3. Trimming removed 5 bases from V and 5 bases from J, with 21 bases in between. The CDR3 DNA follows: TGTGCCAGCAGCCCCCCGGGACTCCCCGGCGAGACTGAAGCTTTCTTT. This encodes CASSPPGLPGETEAFF. Looking up the rest from reference TRBV7-9 and TRBJ1-1 gives the full variable domain: DTGVSQNPRHKITKRGQNVTFRCDPISEHNRLYWYRQTLGQGPEFLTYFQNEAQLEKSRLLSDRFSAERPKGSFSTLEIQRTEQGDSAMYLCASSPPGLPGETEAFFGQGTRLTVV.

The sample holds one count of this clone. The chain employs TRBV6-2 or TRBV6-3 and TRBJ1-1; 11 positions match TRBD1. V was pared by 5 bases and J by 3 bases, with 8 bases of the junction left unmatched. In germline, CDR1 is MNHEY, CDR2 SVGEGT. CDR3 length equals 16 residues. CDR3 in amino acids: CASSDWDRGKDTEAFF. Here the CDR3 DNA reads TGTGCCAGCAGTGACTGGGACAGGGGGAAGGACACTGAAGCTTTCTTT.

The chain combines TRBV27 with TRBJ1-4; a possible D gene is TRBD1 (5 bases). The CDR3 spans 15 residues. Germline V gene data show CDR1 as MNHEY and CDR2 as SMNVEV (reference sequence). Trimming shortened V by 2 bases and J by 6 bases, and 13 bases separated the two germline ends. CDR3 loop: CASSLRSGFDEKLFF. The CDR3 nucleotides read TGTGCCAGCAGTTTAAGGTCAGGGTTCGATGAAAAACTGTTTTTT. Together with reference TRBV27 and TRBJ1-4, the CDR3 gives the full variable domain: EAQVTQNPRYLITVTGKKLTVTCSQNMNHEYMSWYRQDPGLGLRQIYYSMNVEVTDKGDVPEGYKVSRKEKRNFPLILESPSPNQTSLYFCASSLRSGFDEKLFFGSGTQLSVL.

The V and J genes are TRBV2 and TRBJ2-4; D is possibly TRBD1 (6 bases). This CDR3 is built from 12 residues. V was trimmed by 7 bases and J by 6 bases, leaving 10 bases between them. Germline V lookup: CDR1 SNHLY, CDR2 FYNNEI. The CDR3 bases are TGTGCCAGCAACGGACAGCTAAACATTCAGTACTTC. It is translated as CASNGQLNIQYF.